One sample yielded the 20 T cell receptor beta chains listed below, sequenced in a study of regulatory T cells in long-lasting Graves disease. Time point described: newly diagnosed GD, antithyroid drugs for less than 3 months. PBMCs provided the RNA from which the TCR library was made. With iRepertoire HTBI primers and Arm-PCR of CDR3 regions, TCR beta libraries were built. TCRdb reprocessed the multiplex PCR reads with MiXCR, giving one entry per CDR3 protein. This table has about 610,000 distinct CDR3 sequences, about 16% appearing once. These data were also reused for a study on T cells in Graves' hyperthyroidism and ophthalmopathy.

The source was peripheral blood mononuclear cells (PBMCs), collected at new diagnosis, from a patient treated with antithyroid drugs. Every receptor here comes from a man younger than 35 with Graves disease.

Ten or more counts support this clonotype. The V gene is TRBV11-2, the J gene TRBJ1-4; tentative D call: TRBD1 (5 bases). This CDR3 contains 15 residues. Germline CDR1 SGHAT, CDR2 FQNNGV. V was cut by 5 bases and J by 4 bases, with 14 bases left in between. In DNA form, the CDR3 reads TGTGCCAGCAGCGATCTCGGGACCGGTAATGAAAAACTGTTTTTT. Amino acid sequence: CASSDLGTGNEKLFF. Drawing the rest from reference TRBV11-2 and TRBJ1-4, the complete variable domain is EAGVAQSPRYKIIEKRQSVAFWCNPISGHATLYWYQQILGQGPKLLIQFQNNGVVDDSQLPKDRFSAERLKGVDSTLKIQPAKLEDSAVYLCASSDLGTGNEKLFFGSGTQLSVL.

The chain couples TRBV24-1 to TRBJ2-2; D remains ambiguous. Germline values: CDR1 KGHDR, CDR2 SFDVKD. V was cut by 4 bases and J by 0 bases, with 5 bases left in between. There are 14 residues in the CDR3. The CDR3 spells CATSDPTNTGELFF. The CDR3 DNA is TGTGCCACCAGTGACCCGACGAACACCGGGGAGCTGTTTTTT.

This clonotype was seen ten or more times. This chain links TRBV18 with TRBJ1-2; D unclear. Trimming left V 5 bases short and J 4 bases short, with 11 bases between. The CDR3 spans 13 residues. In germline, CDR1 is KGHSH, CDR2 LQKENI. The CDR3 protein is CASSDPDSYGYTF. In DNA, the CDR3 is TGTGCCAGCTCAGATCCGGATTCCTATGGCTACACCTTC. Full variable domain (missing parts from reference TRBV18 and TRBJ1-2): NAGVMQNPRHLVRRRGQEARLRCSPMKGHSHVYWYRQLPEEGLKFMVYLQKENIIDESGMPKERFSAEFPKEGPSILRIQQVVRGDSAAYFCASSDPDSYGYTFGSGTRLTVV.

This clonotype appeared many times. CDR3 amino acids: CAASGHTGELFF. CDR3 nucleotide sequence: TGTGCAGCCAGCGGGCACACCGGGGAGCTGTTTTTT. The chain employs TRBV6-2 or TRBV6-3 and TRBJ2-2, with D possibly matching TRBD2 (6 bases). This CDR3 is built from 12 residues. The germline CDR1 and CDR2 sequences are MNHEY and SVGEGT.

This clonotype was recorded many times. V is TRBV7-9 and J is TRBJ2-5; 8 nucleotides agree with TRBD2. Trimming removed 5 bases from V and 3 bases from J; junction bases left unmatched: 8. This CDR3 has 15 amino acids. Germline assignment: CDR1 SEHNR and CDR2 FQNEAQ (reference sequence). The CDR3 nucleotides read TGTGCCAGCAGCCGGGAGGGGAGTCGGGAAGAGACCCAGTACTTC. Its protein product is CASSREGSREETQYF.

This clonotype came up many times. Here the CDR3 DNA reads TGTGCCAGCAGCCAAGAACTAGCGGGAGGCGGCACAGATACGCAGTATTTT. As protein: CASSQELAGGGTDTQYF. The chain couples TRBV3-1 to TRBJ2-3, with 12 bases identical to TRBD2. V dropped 0 bases and J dropped 1; count of bases not matched to a gene: 2. This CDR3 has 17 amino acids. Looked up from germline, CDR1 is LGHDT and CDR2 is YNNKEL (reference sequence).

The CDR3 here is CASSPTPIVGETQYF. The CDR3 DNA reads TGTGCCAGCAGCCCGACGCCGATAGTCGGAGAGACCCAGTACTTC. J is TRBJ2-5 and V is TRBV7-9, with D unresolved. Germline CDR1 reads SEHNR; CDR2 reads FQNEAQ (reference sequence). The CDR3 sequence is 15 residues long. V shed 5 bases and J shed 4 bases, with 17 bases lying between them.

This clonotype has at least ten counts. The chain uses TRBV7-9 and TRBJ2-3; perhaps D is TRBD1 or TRBD2 (6 bases each). This CDR3 has 15 amino acids. Germline CDR1 and CDR2: SEHNR and FQNEAQ (reference sequence). The V gene lost 5 bases and the J gene lost 2 bases, with 14 bases spanning the gap. In DNA, the CDR3 is TGTGCCAGCAGCCCTAGAGGGGGGTCCACAGATACGCAGTATTTT. It codes for CASSPRGGSTDTQYF.

The chain combines TRBV18 with TRBJ1-4, with D hard to call. CDR3 length: 16 residues. The V end lost 3 bases, the J end lost 5 bases, and 16 bases lay between the germline ends. In germline, CDR1 is KGHSH, CDR2 LQKENI. The CDR3: CASSPRINSRNEKLFF. Here the CDR3 DNA reads TGTGCCAGCTCACCGAGGATTAACAGCCGGAATGAAAAACTGTTTTTT.

The rearrangement uses TRBV19 and TRBJ2-3; 8 bases map to TRBD2. The CDR3 has 14 residues. Germline-derived CDR1 and CDR2 are LNHDA and SQIVND (reference sequence). J lost 4 bases, V lost 4 bases, and 4 bases had no gene match. The CDR3 coding sequence is TGTGCCAGTAGTACCGGACTAGCAGCAGATACGCAGTATTTT. The encoded protein is CASSTGLAADTQYF.

J is TRBJ1-2 and V is TRBV7-9; the D is unclear. Deletions cut 5 bases from V and 2 bases from J, with 12 bases between. This CDR3 has 14 residues. Germline values: CDR1 SEHNR, CDR2 FQNEAQ (reference sequence). CDR3 residues: CASSITTENYGYTF. The DNA of the CDR3 is TGTGCCAGCAGCATAACGACGGAAAACTATGGCTACACCTTC.

Many counts were recorded for this clonotype. The J gene is TRBJ2-3, the V gene TRBV7-9; D tentatively reads TRBD1 or TRBD2 (5 bases each). Germline V gene lookup returns CDR1 SEHNR and CDR2 FQNEAQ (reference sequence). V was shortened by 2 bases and J by 1 base, with 7 bases between the two germline ends. This CDR3 spans 14 amino acids. The CDR3 loop is CASSLRDGTDTQYF. Here the CDR3 DNA reads TGTGCCAGCAGCTTAAGGGACGGCACAGATACGCAGTATTTT. Combining the CDR3 with reference TRBV7-9 and TRBJ2-3 gives the whole variable domain DTGVSQNPRHKITKRGQNVTFRCDPISEHNRLYWYRQTLGQGPEFLTYFQNEAQLEKSRLLSDRFSAERPKGSFSTLEIQRTEQGDSAMYLCASSLRDGTDTQYFGPGTRLTVL.

In this sample, this clonotype turned up many times. The chain has TRBV12-3 or TRBV12-4 and TRBJ2-7; no reliable D call. With 7 bases removed from V and 6 bases from J, the gap between germline ends came to 13 bases. The CDR3 runs to 12 residues. CDR3 sequence (DNA): TGTGCCAGCACCCCGGACCAGGCCGAGCAGTACTTC. Its protein is CASTPDQAEQYF.

This clonotype was found a few times. The rearrangement uses TRBV10-3 and TRBJ1-5, with 8 bases lining up with TRBD1. Per the germline V gene, CDR1 is ENHRY and CDR2 is SYGVKD. The CDR3 is 15 amino acids. Trimming removed 0 bases from V and 2 bases from J; junction bases left unmatched: 0. The CDR3 DNA sequence: TGTGCCATCAGTGAGTCGGGACAGGGCAATCAGCCCCAGCATTTT. Protein sequence: CAISESGQGNQPQHF.

The chain combines TRBV6-2 or TRBV6-3 with TRBJ1-6; 7 positions agree with TRBD1. J lost 14 bases, V lost 5 bases, and 6 bases had no gene match. The CDR3 has 12 amino acids. Germline CDR1 and CDR2: MNHEY and SVGEGT. The CDR3 sequence is CASSVTGLTLHF. The CDR3 DNA follows: TGTGCCAGCAGTGTGACAGGGCTGACCCTCCACTTT.

This clonotype has just a few counts. This chain links TRBV20-1 with TRBJ1-2; D is uncertain. The ends were cut back, 4 bases at V and 5 bases at J, with 8 bases in the middle. The CDR3 totals 11 residues. The germline V gene has CDR1 DFQATT and CDR2 SNEGSKA (reference sequence). The CDR3: CSAILMYGYTF. The CDR3 nucleotides read TGCAGTGCTATCTTAATGTATGGCTACACCTTC.

The gene calls are TRBV28 and TRBJ2-7; D might be TRBD1 (5 bases). Trimming took 5 bases from V and 1 from J, leaving 12 bases between them. CDR1 is MDHEN and CDR2 is SYDVKM in the germline V gene. CDR3 length: 14 residues. CDR3 DNA: TGTGCCAGCAGTGCAGACAGCTCTTCCTACGAGCAGTACTTC. Translated: CASSADSSSYEQYF. Drawing the rest from reference TRBV28 and TRBJ2-7, the complete variable domain is DVKVTQSSRYLVKRTGEKVFLECVQDMDHENMFWYRQDPGLGLRLIYFSYDVKMKEKGDIPEGYSVSREKKERFSLILESASTNQTSMYLCASSADSSSYEQYFGPGTRLTVT.

This clonotype was detected ten times or more. The V call is TRBV7-9, the J call TRBJ2-3, with TRBD1 matching over 8 bases. Germline V lookup: CDR1 SEHNR, CDR2 FQNEAQ (reference sequence). CDR3 length: 15 amino acids. The junction had 4 bases not matched to a gene; V was cut back by 5 bases and J by 0 bases. The CDR3 coding sequence is TGTGCCAGCAGCCGACAGGGGTGGAGCACAGATACGCAGTATTTT. Residues: CASSRQGWSTDTQYF.

The rearrangement joins TRBV27 to TRBJ2-2, with 12 bases lining up with TRBD2. Unmatched junction bases numbered 5, after V lost 1 base and J lost 2 bases. CDR1 MNHEY and CDR2 SMNVEV come from the germline V gene (reference sequence). The CDR3 loop spans 18 amino acids. CDR3 sequence: CASSLLLAGGPNTGELFF. The DNA for the CDR3 is TGTGCCAGCAGTTTATTGCTAGCGGGAGGGCCAAACACCGGGGAGCTGTTTTTT.

Notes on this clonotype: One end of the junction is discordant with germline, which a read error may explain. The V and J genes are TRBV6-1 and TRBJ1-1; D remains ambiguous. Germline values: CDR1 MNHNS, CDR2 SASEGT. The CDR3 length is 11 residues. The chain's CDR3 is CASIEYTEAFF. CDR3 bases: TGTGCCAGCATTGAATATACTGAAGCTTTCTTT.